This TCR beta chain is drawn from a study of CD8+CD57+ T cells in acquired aplastic anemia. The CDR3 has 15 residues. The V end lost 2 bases, the J end lost 2 bases, and 10 bases lay between the germline ends. Germline CDR1 LNHDA, CDR2 SQIVND (reference sequence). Profiling that covered TCR beta VDJ and CDR3 relied on genomic DNA as its template. TCRdb re-called the reads with MiXCR, one entry per CDR3 protein. The sample has 80,000 to 100,000 distinct CDR3 sequences, roughly 70% seen once. The patients chosen for sequencing had shown expansion of CD8+CD57+ cells (detected by flow cytometry). The chain links TRBV19 to TRBJ2-1; D ambiguous. The sequencing input was sorted CD4+, CD8+, or CD8+CD57+ T cells (not recorded which) from PBMCs. The clonotype comes from a human donor with aplastic anemia. CDR3 DNA: TGTGCCAGTAGTATACAGCCGAGTACCTACAATGAGCAGTTCTTC. It encodes CASSIQPSTYNEQFF.